This passage covers 13 T cell receptor beta chains from one sample sequenced in a study of memory CD4+ T cells and cytomegalovirus serostatus (dated by TCRdb to between 2017 and 2020). To prepare the library, the immunoSEQ multiplex PCR assay was applied. TCRdb mirrors the immuneACCESS table, restricted to in-frame sequences. Some clones are absent from its copies; in checked studies, under half trace to an unresolved V gene, and the reason for the others is unknown. The table for this sample lists about 50,000 clones; around four fifths of them were counted only once. The ten largest clones add up to around 0.77% of the sample. A FACSAria II was used to sort memory CD4+ T cells, defined as single viable CD3+CD4+CD8-CD45RO+ cells. The sample comprised memory CD4+ T cells from blood. These receptor sequences come from an adult in good health and CMV-seronegative.

This chain connects TRBV30 to TRBJ2-2; 10 bases line up with TRBD1. In germline, CDR1 is GTSNPN, CDR2 SVGIG (reference sequence). Germline trimming cut 5 bases from V and 13 bases from J; bases unmatched to any gene: 13. The CDR3 loop spans 14 amino acids. The CDR3 reads CAWFRDRGHRGLFF. DNA of the CDR3: TGTGCCTGGTTCCGGGACAGGGGCCACCGCGGGCTGTTTTTT. The variable domain in full, with the rest retrieved from reference TRBV30 and TRBJ2-2, is SQTIHQWPATLVQPVGSPLSLECTVEGTSNPNLYWYRQAAGRGLQLLFYSVGIGQISSEVPQNLSASRPQDRQFILSSKKLLLSDSGFYLCAWFRDRGHRGLFFGEGSRLTVL.

The V call is TRBV12-5, the J call TRBJ2-2; possible D gene TRBD2, 6 bases. Between the trimmed V and J ends, which lost 7 bases and 0 bases, there was a span of 15 bases. The CDR3 is 16 amino acids. Germline CDR1 and CDR2: LGHNT and FRNRAP. DNA for the CDR3: TGTGCTAGTGCCGGGGGATGGGGCCCGAACACCGGGGAGCTGTTTTTT. Protein sequence: CASAGGWGPNTGELFF.

The rearrangement joins TRBV27 to TRBJ2-3; TRBD2 might be the D (6 bases). V shed 4 bases and J shed 3 bases, with 14 bases lying between them. The length of the CDR3 is 15 residues. CDR1 and CDR2 from the germline V gene are MNHEY and SMNVEV (reference sequence). The CDR3, as DNA: TGTGCCAGCAGTTGGTATAGCGGAGTTACAGATACGCAGTATTTT. This encodes CASSWYSGVTDTQYF.

This clone has just a few counts. This CDR3 is also generated by other DNA sequences in the sample. This rearrangement joins TRBV25-1 to TRBJ1-2; tentative D call: TRBD1 (5 bases). Germline loops: CDR1 MGHDK, CDR2 SYGVNS. The germline V and J ends were trimmed by 2 bases and 8 bases, with 9 bases remaining between them. The CDR3 consists of 12 residues. The CDR3 bases are TGTGCCAGCAGTGAACCAGGGTACGGCTACACCTTC. Translated, it gives CASSEPGYGYTF.

V is TRBV18 and J is TRBJ1-1; D unresolved. The germline CDR1 and CDR2 sequences are KGHSH and LQKENI. V lost 6 bases and J lost 1, with 9 bases in between. The CDR3 is made up of 13 amino acids. The CDR3 sequence is CASSRTENTEAFF. CDR3 in DNA: TGTGCCAGCTCTCGCACAGAGAACACTGAAGCTTTCTTT.

In its sample, this clone was seen once. The chain employs TRBV10-3 and TRBJ1-1; 10 positions match TRBD1. CDR3 length: 13 residues. Looked up from germline, CDR1 is ENHRY and CDR2 is SYGVKD. After removal of 4 bases from V and 11 bases from J, the junction contained 7 bases not matched to a gene. The CDR3 spells CAISAGQGMWAFF. The DNA of the CDR3 is TGTGCCATCAGTGCGGGACAGGGGATGTGGGCTTTCTTT.

This clone has more than one count but fewer than ten. CDR3 amino acids: CASSLGTRYGYTF. The CDR3 DNA is TGTGCCAGCAGTTTAGGTACCAGATATGGCTACACCTTC. V and J are TRBV27 and TRBJ1-2; D unclear. Germline V gene lookup returns CDR1 MNHEY and CDR2 SMNVEV (reference sequence). The ends were cut back, 2 bases at V and 5 bases at J, with 9 bases in the middle. This CDR3 is 13 amino acids long.

The rearrangement uses TRBV19 and TRBJ2-1, with 8 bases lining up with TRBD2. V trimming: 4 bases; J trimming: 4 bases; junction bases outside the gene matches: 12. CDR3 length: 17 amino acids. Per germline, CDR1 LNHDA and CDR2 SQIVND (reference sequence). The CDR3 protein is CASSTPKSGSRYNEQFF. In nucleotides, the CDR3 is TGTGCCAGTAGTACCCCAAAAAGCGGGAGCAGATACAATGAGCAGTTCTTC.

The chain's CDR3 is CASSLLTGGLSNQPQHF. CDR3 coding DNA: TGTGCCAGCAGCTTGCTGACAGGGGGCCTTAGCAATCAGCCCCAGCATTTT. V is TRBV2 and J is TRBJ1-5; 10 bases are a match to TRBD1. The V gene's germline CDR1 is SNHLY and CDR2 FYNNEI. This CDR3 spans 17 amino acids. J lost 0 bases, V lost 6 bases, and 8 bases had no gene match.

The J gene is TRBJ2-7, the V gene TRBV6-1; the D call may be TRBD1 or TRBD2 (5 bases each). Between the trimmed V and J ends, which lost 4 bases and 6 bases, there was a span of 7 bases. CDR3 size: 11 residues. Germline CDR1 is MNHNS and CDR2 is SASEGT. Here the CDR3 reads CASSGGIEQYF. CDR3 bases: TGTGCCAGCAGTGGGGGGATCGAGCAGTACTTC.

The CDR3 spells CASSLTSSSGYTF. DNA for the CDR3: TGTGCCAGCAGCTTAACAAGTTCTAGTGGCTACACCTTC. The chain couples TRBV7-6 to TRBJ1-2; D uncertain. The germline V and J ends were trimmed by 2 bases and 7 bases, with 11 bases remaining between them. The CDR3 contains 13 residues. Per the germline V gene, CDR1 is SGHVS and CDR2 is FNYEAQ.

CDR3 loop: CAWSRGGAGDTF. DNA of the CDR3: TGTGCCTGGAGCAGGGGCGGCGCTGGGGACACCTTC. This chain uses TRBV30 with TRBJ1-2; TRBD1 might be the D (6 bases). This CDR3 is 12 amino acids long. The V gene's germline CDR1 is GTSNPN and CDR2 SVGIG (reference sequence). V lost 3 bases, J lost 12 bases, and 17 bases lay in between.

The chain employs TRBV18 and TRBJ2-3; 7 positions match TRBD2. This CDR3 comprises 16 residues. V trimming: 3 bases; J trimming: 4 bases; junction bases outside the gene matches: 10. CDR1 is KGHSH and CDR2 is LQKENI in the germline V gene. DNA of the CDR3: TGTGCCAGCTCACCCCCGGGGGGTACAAATGCAGATACGCAGTATTTT. Protein sequence: CASSPPGGTNADTQYF.